This TCR beta chain was sequenced for a study of T cells in Graves' hyperthyroidism and ophthalmopathy. Study-level findings and limits: Most thyroid clonotypes expanded above 0.001 appeared in blood too.

Amplified TCR beta CDR3 regions came from RNA transcripts. In the first-round RT-PCR of the TCR CDR3, the HTBI primer set was used. TCRdb re-called the multiplex PCR reads through MiXCR, storing one row per CDR3 protein. The repertoire holds some 440,000 distinct CDR3 sequences, with approximately 14% as singletons. Hyperthyroidism in the patients, aged 18 to 65, was newly diagnosed and under 2 months in duration. Diagnoses rested on clinical symptoms, serum thyroxine and TRAb, thyroid ultrasound and orbital computed tomography. In its sample, this clonotype was seen many times. The antigen remains unidentified. Germline V gives CDR1 SGHRS, CDR2 YFSETQ. The V end lost 4 bases, the J end lost 5 bases, and 15 bases lay between the germline ends. The CDR3 length is 15 residues.

This clonotype was obtained from a woman aged 18-29 years with Graves' hyperthyroidism. The chain is built from TRBV5-1 and TRBJ2-2; weak D call: TRBD1 (6 bases). The sequenced sample consisted of blood. Here the CDR3 DNA reads TGCGCCAGCAGCCCGGACAGTCAGGGGACCGGGGAGCTGTTTTTT. It encodes CASSPDSQGTGELFF.